A single sample gave rise to the 24 T cell receptor beta chains below, sequenced in a study of blood T cell repertoires in COVID-19. Assay used: immunoSEQ multiplex PCR; TCRdb lists only in-frame clones, some missing. Of around 130,000 clones in the sample, approximately 84% are singletons; the top ten hold over 1.1%. The sequencing sample was made of peripheral blood. The receptors come from a man in his sixties with acute or convalescent COVID-19.

The rearrangement links TRBV6-5 to TRBJ1-2, with TRBD1 identical over 7 bases. The germline V gene encodes CDR1 MNHEY and CDR2 SVGAGI. V gave up 2 bases and J gave up 2 bases; unmatched junction bases: 2. The CDR3 has 14 residues. DNA of the CDR3: TGTGCCAGCAGTTACGGACAGGAGAACTATGGCTACACCTTC. Translation: CASSYGQENYGYTF.

The chain couples TRBV27 to TRBJ2-7; perhaps TRBD2 as D (6 bases). The CDR3 runs to 13 residues. CDR1 and CDR2 from the germline V gene are MNHEY and SMNVEV (reference sequence). With 3 bases removed from V and 5 bases from J, the gap between germline ends came to 11 bases. CDR3 protein: CASSFGGVNEQYF. In DNA, the CDR3 is TGTGCCAGCAGTTTCGGGGGTGTCAACGAGCAGTACTTC.

The chain is built from TRBV19 and TRBJ2-3; D perhaps matches TRBD2 (5 bases). The CDR3 totals 13 residues. Between the trimmed V and J ends, which lost 7 bases and 3 bases, there was a span of 11 bases. Germline V gives CDR1 LNHDA, CDR2 SQIVND (reference sequence). The CDR3 DNA is TGTGCCAGTAATGCGGGTCGAACAGATACGCAGTATTTT. It specifies CASNAGRTDTQYF.

This rearrangement joins TRBV20-1 to TRBJ1-1; D possibly corresponds to TRBD1 (6 bases). This CDR3 spans 13 amino acids. CDR1 is DFQATT and CDR2 is SNEGSKA in the germline V gene (reference sequence). V was cut by 3 bases and J by 1 base, with 9 bases left in between. In DNA form, the CDR3 reads TGCAGTGCTAGTGGACAGAGGAACACTGAAGCTTTCTTT. It translates to CSASGQRNTEAFF.

The DNA for the CDR3 is TGTGCCAGCAGTCCGACAGGGAGGTCAGGATGGCCCCAGCATTTT. Translating it yields CASSPTGRSGWPQHF. The chain is built from TRBV6-5 and TRBJ1-5; 7 nucleotides align to TRBD1. After removal of 5 bases from V and 9 bases from J, the junction contained 13 bases not matched to a gene. The CDR3 length is 15 residues. Germline CDR1 and CDR2: MNHEY and SVGAGI.

This clone was recorded only once. The genes are TRBV7-9 and TRBJ1-3, with a weak D call TRBD1 (5 bases). Germline V lookup: CDR1 SEHNR, CDR2 FQNEAQ (reference sequence). The V end was cut by 11 bases, the J end by 0 bases, with 20 bases between. The CDR3 sequence is 16 residues long. The CDR3 reads CASSAPAGISGNTIYF. The CDR3 region has the DNA TGTGCCTCCTCCGCCCCAGCAGGGATCTCTGGAAACACCATATATTTT. Together with reference TRBV7-9 and TRBJ1-3, the CDR3 gives the full variable domain: DTGVSQNPRHKITKRGQNVTFRCDPISEHNRLYWYRQTLGQGPEFLTYFQNEAQLEKSRLLSDRFSAERPKGSFSTLEIQRTEQGDSAMYLCASSAPAGISGNTIYFGEGSWLTVV.

The V and J genes are TRBV19 and TRBJ2-7; the match to TRBD1 covers 9 bases. Per germline, CDR1 LNHDA and CDR2 SQIVND (reference sequence). Trimming took 4 bases from V and 3 from J; bases not matched to a gene: 4. This CDR3 contains 14 residues. The CDR3 here is CASSTDRGRYEQYF. In DNA, the CDR3 is TGTGCCAGTAGTACGGACAGGGGTCGCTACGAGCAGTACTTC.

The chain has TRBV7-3 and TRBJ1-2; TRBD1 matches 7 bases. The germline gives CDR1 SGHTA, CDR2 FQGTGA. The CDR3 consists of 15 residues. Trimming took 5 bases from V and 7 from J; bases not matched to a gene: 13. The CDR3 nucleotides read TGTGCCAGCAGCCCCGGACAGGACCTCTCTGGTGGCTACACCTTC. It translates to CASSPGQDLSGGYTF.

The chain combines TRBV5-4 with TRBJ1-2; 9 bases align to TRBD1. Unmatched junction bases numbered 14, after V lost 3 bases and J lost 8 bases. CDR1 SGHNT and CDR2 YYREEE come from the germline V gene (reference sequence). The CDR3 is 16 amino acids. The CDR3 sequence is CASSSSSGTGYSGYTF. The CDR3 DNA reads TGTGCCAGCAGCTCCTCCTCCGGGACAGGGTATTCCGGCTACACCTTC. Full variable domain (outside the CDR3, taken from reference TRBV5-4 and TRBJ1-2): ETGVTQSPTHLIKTRGQQVTLRCSSQSGHNTVSWYQQALGQGPQFIFQYYREEENGRGNFPPRFSGLQFPNYSSELNVNALELDDSALYLCASSSSSGTGYSGYTFGSGTRLTVV.

V usage is TRBV18 and J usage is TRBJ2-7, with TRBD2 as a possible D gene (5 bases). This CDR3 comprises 15 residues. Looked up from germline, CDR1 is KGHSH and CDR2 is LQKENI. Deletions cut 3 bases from V and 1 base from J, with 13 bases between. Written as DNA, the CDR3 is TGTGCCAGCTCACCCGGGAAGGGTATTTCCTACGAGCAGTACTTC. Amino acids: CASSPGKGISYEQYF.

The chain joins TRBV2 to TRBJ1-5; D is possibly TRBD1 (5 bases). CDR1 is SNHLY, CDR2 FYNNEI, per germline. The V end lost 4 bases, the J end lost 3 bases, and 7 bases lay between the germline ends. This CDR3 is 13 amino acids long. CDR3: CASSGQYNQPQHF. The CDR3 DNA is TGTGCCAGCAGTGGACAGTACAATCAGCCCCAGCATTTT.

The chain carries TRBV5-1 and TRBJ2-3, with 8 bases lining up with TRBD1. The CDR3 covers 18 residues. In germline, CDR1 is SGHRS, CDR2 YFSETQ. J lost 1 base, V lost 4 bases, and 14 bases had no gene match. CDR3 nucleotide sequence: TGCGCCAGCAGCCCCGCCGTCCAGGGGGCGTGGGGCACAGATACGCAGTATTTT. The encoded protein is CASSPAVQGAWGTDTQYF.

The gene calls are TRBV5-1 and TRBJ2-3; 10 positions match TRBD2. The CDR3 length is 17 residues. The V and J ends lost 4 bases and 2 bases, in that order; junction bases with no gene match: 10. The germline V gene encodes CDR1 SGHRS and CDR2 YFSETQ. The CDR3 loop reads CASSASSGGAPTDTQYF. DNA of the CDR3: TGCGCCAGCAGCGCCTCTAGCGGGGGAGCCCCCACAGATACGCAGTATTTT. Variable domain in full (rest from reference TRBV5-1 and TRBJ2-3): KAGVTQTPRYLIKTRGQQVTLSCSPISGHRSVSWYQQTPGQGLQFLFEYFSETQRNKGNFPGRFSGRQFSNSRSEMNVSTLELGDSALYLCASSASSGGAPTDTQYFGPGTRLTVL.

This chain links TRBV5-1 with TRBJ2-5, with D unclear. V lost 0 bases and J 3 bases, leaving 6 bases between the germline ends. CDR1 is SGHRS and CDR2 is YFSETQ in the germline V gene. The CDR3 is 13 residues long. The CDR3 region is CASSLGLKETQYF. The DNA for the CDR3 is TGCGCCAGCAGCTTGGGTCTAAAAGAGACCCAGTACTTC.

This sequence joins TRBV28 and TRBJ1-3, with 8 nucleotides matching TRBD1. The CDR3 runs 13 residues. Germline CDR1 and CDR2: MDHEN and SYDVKM. V was clipped by 6 bases and J by 4 bases; unmatched bases: 2. In nucleotides, the CDR3 is TGTGCCAGCAGCCAGGGGGCGGGAAACACCATATATTTT. It specifies CASSQGAGNTIYF.

The rearrangement uses TRBV5-4 and TRBJ2-2, with TRBD2 identical over 13 bases. V lost 5 bases and J lost 4; bases outside the gene matches: 8. CDR1 and CDR2 (germline): SGHNT, YYREEE (reference sequence). CDR3 length: 17 amino acids. The CDR3, as DNA: TGTGCCAGCAGGGACGGACTAGCGGGGGTCCCCACCGGGGAGCTGTTTTTT. This translates into CASRDGLAGVPTGELFF.

The rearrangement uses TRBV29-1 and TRBJ2-3, with TRBD2 as a possible D gene (5 bases). CDR1 SQVTM and CDR2 ANQGSEA come from the germline V gene. The V end was cut by 2 bases, the J end by 3 bases, with 15 bases between. This CDR3 is 15 amino acids long. The chain's CDR3 is CSVEPPPSGTDTQYF. The CDR3, as DNA: TGCAGCGTTGAACCCCCGCCCTCGGGGACAGATACGCAGTATTTT.

This chain connects TRBV7-9 to TRBJ2-1; D may be TRBD1 (5 bases). Trimming cost V 6 bases and J 8 bases, with 11 bases left between them. CDR1 and CDR2 from the germline V gene are SEHNR and FQNEAQ (reference sequence). The CDR3 is 12 amino acids. The CDR3 is CASSQWGDEQFF. CDR3 in DNA: TGTGCCAGCAGTCAATGGGGCGATGAGCAGTTCTTC.

J is TRBJ2-1 and V is TRBV28, with D perhaps TRBD2 (6 bases). Trimming took off 2 bases at V and 4 bases at J, with 12 bases between the two ends. The CDR3 is 15 amino acids. Germline V gene sequence: CDR1 MDHEN, CDR2 SYDVKM. The CDR3 DNA sequence: TGTGCCAGCAGTTTAGTGGGAGGAGGTTACAATGAGCAGTTCTTC. Encoded protein: CASSLVGGGYNEQFF.

CDR3: CASSSRQAPNYGYTF. CDR3 DNA: TGTGCCAGCAGTTCCCGACAGGCGCCTAACTATGGCTACACCTTC. The rearrangement joins TRBV25-1 to TRBJ1-2; maybe TRBD1 (6 bases). Trimming pared 5 bases from V and 0 bases from J, leaving 13 bases between. The CDR3 length is 15 residues. CDR1 is MGHDK, CDR2 SYGVNS, per germline.

The genes are TRBV24-1 and TRBJ1-1; weak D call: TRBD1 (6 bases). CDR3 length equals 14 residues. V was clipped by 3 bases and J by 5 bases, with 12 bases between them. CDR1 and CDR2 (germline): KGHDR, SFDVKD. Here the CDR3 DNA reads TGTGCCACCAGTGATACAGGGTCGGTGACTGAAGCTTTCTTT. Residues: CATSDTGSVTEAFF.

The chain links TRBV4-1 to TRBJ1-2; TRBD1 matches 9 bases. Germline assignment: CDR1 MGHRA and CDR2 YSYEKL. CDR3 length: 15 amino acids. V was clipped by 4 bases and J by 3 bases; unmatched bases: 6. This chain's CDR3 is CASSLNRGPDYGYTF. The CDR3 bases are TGCGCCAGCAGCCTTAACAGGGGGCCCGACTATGGCTACACCTTC.

This chain links TRBV7-6 with TRBJ2-3, with 14 bases identical to TRBD2. There are 18 residues in the CDR3. Germline V gene lookup returns CDR1 SGHVS and CDR2 FNYEAQ. With V trimmed by 1 base and J by 6 bases, 9 bases remained unmatched. The CDR3 region is CASSLGPSRTSGRDTQYF. The DNA of the CDR3 is TGTGCCAGCAGCTTAGGGCCTTCGAGGACTAGCGGGAGGGATACGCAGTATTTT.

V gene TRBV7-2 combines with J gene TRBJ1-2; TRBD1 matches at 8 bases. Germline V gene data show CDR1 as SGHTA and CDR2 as FQGNSA. V lost 7 bases and J lost 3; bases outside the gene matches: 19. The CDR3 sequence is 18 residues long. CDR3 DNA sequence: TGTGCCAGCACCTCCCTCACCGGGACAGGAGCCGTCTACTATGGCTACACCTTC. Encoded protein: CASTSLTGTGAVYYGYTF.